This TCR beta chain was captured by sequencing in a study of T-cell memory formation after mild COVID-19. 5'RACE, which relied on constant-segment primers, yielded TCR alpha and TCR beta cDNA libraries carrying sample barcodes and UMIs. TCRdb used MiXCR to reprocess the 5' RACE reads, holding one entry per CDR3 protein. The sample has 550,000 to 700,000 distinct CDR3 sequences, around 17% seen once. From germline, CDR1 is SGDLS and CDR2 YYNGEE. The CDR3 runs 14 residues. The junction had 5 bases not matched to a gene; V was cut back by 3 bases and J by 6 bases. This clonotype occurred a few times. The chain is built from TRBV9 and TRBJ1-5; the match to TRBD1 covers 8 bases. The sequence was obtained from an adult woman who had mild COVID-19 (a few samples of this study predate the infection). Cell type and time point are not known. What was sequenced was PBMCs or a T cell subset sorted from them (not recorded which). The CDR3 reads CASSGTGGTQPQHF. The DNA for the CDR3 is TGTGCCAGCAGCGGAACAGGGGGGACTCAGCCCCAGCATTTT.